A single T cell receptor beta chain is shown here with its context. This record belongs to a study of blood T cell repertoires in COVID-19. Study-wide background: From the United States, Italy and Spain came samples of acute and convalescent COVID-19. PBMCs, B-cell-depleted T cells, or T cells provided the cDNA or gDNA that made up the material.

The CDR3 has 16 residues. Germline CDR1 SGHRS, CDR2 YFSETQ. Trimming removed 0 bases from V and 2 bases from J, with 11 bases in between. Per the original data handling: Reference gene primer amplification gave nucleated cell count estimates. Sequencing was performed with immunoSEQ multiplex PCR; in TCRdb, only in-frame clones are kept and a portion is missing. V, J and clone size reflect that table, while D and trimming were determined from the DNA. The data contain 90,000 to 130,000 clones, roughly four fifths of them singletons. The receptor was isolated from a man between 65 and 79 years old with acute or convalescent COVID-19. Sequencing was performed on peripheral blood. This sequence joins TRBV5-1 and TRBJ2-2; a weak D match, TRBD1 (6 bases). Written as DNA, the CDR3 is TGCGCCAGCAGCTTGGCCCTGGGACAAAACACCGGGGAGCTGTTTTTT. This encodes CASSLALGQNTGELFF.